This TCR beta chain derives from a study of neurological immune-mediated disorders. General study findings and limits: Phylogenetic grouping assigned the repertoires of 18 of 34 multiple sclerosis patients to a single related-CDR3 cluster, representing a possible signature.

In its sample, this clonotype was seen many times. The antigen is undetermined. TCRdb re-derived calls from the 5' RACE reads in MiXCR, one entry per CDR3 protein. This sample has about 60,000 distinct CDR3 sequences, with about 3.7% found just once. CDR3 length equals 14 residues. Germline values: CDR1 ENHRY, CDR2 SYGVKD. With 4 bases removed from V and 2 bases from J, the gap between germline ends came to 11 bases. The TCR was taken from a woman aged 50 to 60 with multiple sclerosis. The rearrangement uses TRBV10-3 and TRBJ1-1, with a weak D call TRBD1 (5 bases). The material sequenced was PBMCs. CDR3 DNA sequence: TGTGCCATCAGTGGGGGCAGGAGTAACACTGAAGCTTTCTTT. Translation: CAISGGRSNTEAFF.